This TCR beta chain was recovered during a study of blood T cell repertoires in COVID-19. The germline V and J ends were trimmed by 3 bases and 1 base, with 6 bases remaining between them. The germline gives CDR1 ENHRY, CDR2 SYGVKD. This CDR3 is built from 13 residues. Profiled with immunoSEQ multiplex PCR; TCRdb holds only in-frame clones, not every one. The table records roughly 200,000 clones, 85% of them present only once. Cohort placement rested on clinical history that participants reported themselves. Sequencing was performed on PBMCs or T cells enriched from blood (not recorded which). The TCR sequence derives from a man aged 35 to 55 who had recovered from COVID-19. The V and J genes are TRBV10-3 and TRBJ1-1; D gene uncertain. CDR3 sequence (DNA): TGTGCCATCAGTGAACTTAAGAACACTGAAGCTTTCTTT. It is translated as CAISELKNTEAFF.